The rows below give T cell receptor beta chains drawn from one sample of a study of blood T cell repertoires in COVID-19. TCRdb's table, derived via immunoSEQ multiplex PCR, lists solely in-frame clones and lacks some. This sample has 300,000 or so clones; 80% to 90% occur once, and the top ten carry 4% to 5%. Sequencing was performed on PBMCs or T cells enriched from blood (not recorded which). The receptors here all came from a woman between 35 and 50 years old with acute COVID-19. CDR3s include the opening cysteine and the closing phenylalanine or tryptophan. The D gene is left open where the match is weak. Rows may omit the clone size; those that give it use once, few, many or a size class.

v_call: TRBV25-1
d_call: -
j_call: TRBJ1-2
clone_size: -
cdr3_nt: TGTGCCAGCATGCGAACAGGAGTTAACTATGGCTACACCTTC
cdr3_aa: CASMRTGVNYGYTF

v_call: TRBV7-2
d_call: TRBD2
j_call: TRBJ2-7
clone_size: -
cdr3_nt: TGTGCCAGCAGCTTGGGGCTAGCGGCCTACGAGCAGTACTTC
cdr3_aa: CASSLGLAAYEQYF

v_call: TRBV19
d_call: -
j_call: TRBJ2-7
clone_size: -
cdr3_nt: TGTGCCAGTAGTCGCCAGGGGTTATACGAGCAGTACTTC
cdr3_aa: CASSRQGLYEQYF

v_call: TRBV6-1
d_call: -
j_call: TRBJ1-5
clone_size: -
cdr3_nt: TGTGCCAGCAGTGAATCCGGGAATCAGCCCCAGCATTTT
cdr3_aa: CASSESGNQPQHF

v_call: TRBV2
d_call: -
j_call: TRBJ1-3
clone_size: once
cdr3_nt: TGTGCCAGCAGCTTCGACAAGAGCTCTGGAAACACCATATATTTT
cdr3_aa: CASSFDKSSGNTIYF

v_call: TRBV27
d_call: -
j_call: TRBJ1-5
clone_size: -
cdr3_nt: TGTGCCAGCAGTTTACGGGGATATAGCAATCAGCCCCAGCATTTT
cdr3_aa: CASSLRGYSNQPQHF

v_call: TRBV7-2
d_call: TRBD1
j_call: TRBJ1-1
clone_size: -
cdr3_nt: TGTGCCAGCAGTCAGCAGGGGGCGGGCGCTGAAGCTTTCTTT
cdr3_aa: CASSQQGAGAEAFF

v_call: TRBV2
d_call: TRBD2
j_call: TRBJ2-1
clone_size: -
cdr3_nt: TGTGCCAGCAGTGAAGGGACTAGCAATTCCAATGAGCAGTTCTTC
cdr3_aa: CASSEGTSNSNEQFF

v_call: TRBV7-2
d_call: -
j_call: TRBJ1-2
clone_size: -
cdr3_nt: TGTGCCAGCAGCCCGGGAGTCTATGGCTACACCTTC
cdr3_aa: CASSPGVYGYTF

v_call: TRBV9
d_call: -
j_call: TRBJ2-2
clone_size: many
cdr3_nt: TGTGCCAGCAGCCCCGGAGGCGGGCCCGGGGAGCTGTTTTTT
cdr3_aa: CASSPGGGPGELFF

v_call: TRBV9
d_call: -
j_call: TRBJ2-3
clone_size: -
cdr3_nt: TGTGCCAGCAGCACGGGATCCGGGACAGATACGCAGTATTTT
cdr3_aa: CASSTGSGTDTQYF

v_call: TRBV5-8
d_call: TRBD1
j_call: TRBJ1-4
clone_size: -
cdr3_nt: TGTGCCAGCACCTCTTGGGAGATCAGGGGGGAAAAACTGTTTTTT
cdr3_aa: CASTSWEIRGEKLFF

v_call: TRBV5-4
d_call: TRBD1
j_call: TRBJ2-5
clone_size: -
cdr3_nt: TGTGCCAGCAGTCCTCGAGACGCGCTCAGGGGGGAGACCCAGTACTTC
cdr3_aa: CASSPRDALRGETQYF

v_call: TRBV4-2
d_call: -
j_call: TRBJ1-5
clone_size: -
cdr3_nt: TGTGCCAGCAGCCAAGAACCGTCAGGGAATCAGCCCCAGCATTTT
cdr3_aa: CASSQEPSGNQPQHF

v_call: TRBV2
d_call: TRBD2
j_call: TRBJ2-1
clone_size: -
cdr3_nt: TGTGCCAGCAGTGAAAGTAGCGGGACGTACAATGAGCAGTTCTTC
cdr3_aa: CASSESSGTYNEQFF

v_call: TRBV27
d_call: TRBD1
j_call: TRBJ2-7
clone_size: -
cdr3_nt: TGTGCCAGCAGTTACCGGGACAGGGATTATAACGAGCAGTACTTC
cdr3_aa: CASSYRDRDYNEQYF

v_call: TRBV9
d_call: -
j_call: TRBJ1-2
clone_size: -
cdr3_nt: TGTGCCAGCAGCGTAGGGCCAGACGTCAGGAACTATGGCTACACCTTC
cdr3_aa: CASSVGPDVRNYGYTF

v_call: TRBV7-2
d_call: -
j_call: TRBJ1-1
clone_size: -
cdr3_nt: TGTGCCAGCAGCCAGGGATTGAAGAGGACTGAAGCTTTCTTT
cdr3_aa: CASSQGLKRTEAFF

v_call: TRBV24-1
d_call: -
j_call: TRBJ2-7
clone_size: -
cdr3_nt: TGTGCCACCAGTGATTTGCAATACCGGGAGCCCCATCTCCACGAGCAGTACTTC
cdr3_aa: CATSDLQYREPHLHEQYF

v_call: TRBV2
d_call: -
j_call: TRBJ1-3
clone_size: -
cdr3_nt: TGTGCCAGCAGTGTCCAAGTCACCGGTGGAAACACCATATATTTT
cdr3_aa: CASSVQVTGGNTIYF

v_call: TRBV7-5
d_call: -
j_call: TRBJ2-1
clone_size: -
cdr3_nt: TGTGCCAGAAGCGTCGGGACTAGCGGGAGGGCCAGCTACAATGAGCAGTTCTTC
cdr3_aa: CARSVGTSGRASYNEQFF

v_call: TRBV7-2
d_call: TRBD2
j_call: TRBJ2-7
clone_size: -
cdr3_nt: TGTGCCAGCAAGGAGCTAGCGGGAGAAGAGCAGTACTTC
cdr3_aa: CASKELAGEEQYF

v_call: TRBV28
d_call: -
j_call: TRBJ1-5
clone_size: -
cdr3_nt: TGTGCCAGCGGACTACAGCCCAATCAGCCCCAGCATTTT
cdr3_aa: CASGLQPNQPQHF

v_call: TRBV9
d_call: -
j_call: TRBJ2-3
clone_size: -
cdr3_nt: TGTGCCAGCAGCGTACTAGCCCTACCCCCAGATACGCAGTATTTT
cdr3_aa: CASSVLALPPDTQYF

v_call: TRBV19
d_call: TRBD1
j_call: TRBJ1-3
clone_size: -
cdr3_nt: TGTGCCAGTAGTGGGGGGGCCCCGGGACAGGCCGACGGTCGCGGAAACACCATATATTTT
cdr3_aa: CASSGGAPGQADGRGNTIYF

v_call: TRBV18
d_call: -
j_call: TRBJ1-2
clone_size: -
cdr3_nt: TGTGCCAGCTCAGAGTCTGGTCCGGGGGGCCATGGCTACACCTTC
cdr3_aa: CASSESGPGGHGYTF

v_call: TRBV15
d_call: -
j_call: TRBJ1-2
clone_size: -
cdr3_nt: TGTGCCACCAGCAGAGCGGGGTTGGGGTATGGCTACACCTTC
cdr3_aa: CATSRAGLGYGYTF

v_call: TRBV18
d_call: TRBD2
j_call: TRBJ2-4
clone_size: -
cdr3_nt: TGTGCCAGCTCACCTACTAGCGGGAGTTATCTTAGCATTCAGTACTTC
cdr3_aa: CASSPTSGSYLSIQYF

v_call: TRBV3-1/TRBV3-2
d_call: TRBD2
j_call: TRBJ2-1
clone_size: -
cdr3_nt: TGTGCCAGCAGCCCCTTAGCGGGAGGGAAAAATGAGCAGTTCTTC
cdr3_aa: CASSPLAGGKNEQFF

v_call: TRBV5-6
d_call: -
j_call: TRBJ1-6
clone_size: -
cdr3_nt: TGTGCCAGCAGCTCCATTCAGGGAAAGAATAATTCACCCCTCCACTTT
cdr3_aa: CASSSIQGKNNSPLHF

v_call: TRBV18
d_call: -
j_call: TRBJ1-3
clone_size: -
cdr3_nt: TGTGCCAGCCGAGACAGGCTCTCTGGAAACACCATATATTTT
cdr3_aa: CASRDRLSGNTIYF

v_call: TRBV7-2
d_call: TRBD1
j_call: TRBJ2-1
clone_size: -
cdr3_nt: TGTGCCAGCAGCTTCGACAGGGGCGGGTACAATGAGCAGTTCTTC
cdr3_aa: CASSFDRGGYNEQFF

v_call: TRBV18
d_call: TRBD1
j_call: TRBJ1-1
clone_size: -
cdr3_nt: TGTGCCAGCTCACCACCGGGACAGGGGATGACTGAAGCTTTCTTT
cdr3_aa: CASSPPGQGMTEAFF

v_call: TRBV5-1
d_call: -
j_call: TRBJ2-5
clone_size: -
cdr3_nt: TGCGCCAGCAGCCTGGGGGGCCGGGAGACCCAGTACTTC
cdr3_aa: CASSLGGRETQYF

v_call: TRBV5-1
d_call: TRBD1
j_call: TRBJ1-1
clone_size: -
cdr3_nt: TGCGCCAGCAGCTCTGTAGGGACAGTGAACACTGAAGCTTTCTTT
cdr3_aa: CASSSVGTVNTEAFF

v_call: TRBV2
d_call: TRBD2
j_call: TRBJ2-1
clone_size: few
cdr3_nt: TGTGCCAGCAGTGGGACTAGCGGGAGGTCCAATGAGCAGTTCTTC
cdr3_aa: CASSGTSGRSNEQFF

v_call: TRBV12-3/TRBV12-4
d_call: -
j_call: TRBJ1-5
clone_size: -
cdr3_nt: TGTGCCAGCAGTTTGCAGGGCAATCAGCCCCAGCATTTT
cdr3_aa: CASSLQGNQPQHF

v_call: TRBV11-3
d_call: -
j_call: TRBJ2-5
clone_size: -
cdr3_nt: TGTGCCAGCAGCCGAAACAGGGACCAAGAGACCCAGTACTTC
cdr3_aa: CASSRNRDQETQYF

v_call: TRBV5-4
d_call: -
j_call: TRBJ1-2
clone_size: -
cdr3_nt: TGTGCCAGCAGCGAAACCCAGGGCACCTATGGCTACACCTTC
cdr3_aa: CASSETQGTYGYTF

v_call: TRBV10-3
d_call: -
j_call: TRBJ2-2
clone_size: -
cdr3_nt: TGTGCCATCAGTCCGCCGGTAGCTACCGGGGAGCTGTTTTTT
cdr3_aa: CAISPPVATGELFF

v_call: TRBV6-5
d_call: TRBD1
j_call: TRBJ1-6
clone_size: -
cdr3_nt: TGTGCCAGCAGTCGAAGCGACAGGGGCAATTCACCCCTCCACTTT
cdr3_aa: CASSRSDRGNSPLHF

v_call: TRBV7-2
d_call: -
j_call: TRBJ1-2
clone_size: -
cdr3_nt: TGTGCCAGCAGCTTGGCAGCGAACTCTTATGGCTACACCTTC
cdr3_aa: CASSLAANSYGYTF

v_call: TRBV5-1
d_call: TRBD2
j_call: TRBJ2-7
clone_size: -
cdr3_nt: TGCGCCAGCAGCTTGAAAGCGGGGGACACCTACGAGCAGTACTTC
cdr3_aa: CASSLKAGDTYEQYF

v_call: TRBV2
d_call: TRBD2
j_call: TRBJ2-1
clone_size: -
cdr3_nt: TGTGCCAGCAGTGGGGGGGCTAAGGGTAGCGGGACCTCCTACAATGAGCAGTTCTTC
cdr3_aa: CASSGGAKGSGTSYNEQFF

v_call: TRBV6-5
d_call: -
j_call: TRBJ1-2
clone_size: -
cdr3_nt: TGTGCCAGCAGTCCCTCGGGCTATGGCTACACCTTC
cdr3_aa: CASSPSGYGYTF

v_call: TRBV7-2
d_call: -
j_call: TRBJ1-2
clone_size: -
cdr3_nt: TGTGCCAGCAGCTTAGTCCTAAGCGTCGGAATTTATGGCTACACCTTC
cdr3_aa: CASSLVLSVGIYGYTF